The rows below give T cell receptor beta chains drawn from one sample of a study of T cell changes during pregnancy in multiple sclerosis. Data came from immunoSEQ multiplex PCR; TCRdb stores just in-frame clones and leaves some out. The sample comprises tens of thousands of clones, about nine tenths of which are singletons, and roughly 0.7% rests with the top ten. The specimen comprised peripheral blood, sampled in the third trimester of pregnancy. Receptors were obtained from a female donor in good health, enrolled as a control in a pregnancy study. Each CDR3 is given without its conserved first and last residue. The order of the fields is V gene, J gene, CDR3 protein.

>TRBV2|TRBJ2-7
ASARLGQGNFYEQY
>TRBV18|TRBJ1-5
ASSPSTGPGQPQH
>TRBV30|TRBJ2-7
AWNGPSGSIFSYEQY
>TRBV27|TRBJ1-1
ASSLQGMISEAF
>TRBV5-1|TRBJ2-5
ASSIPEGTAKETQY
>TRBV9|TRBJ1-1
ASSVAGGASPEAF
>TRBV2|TRBJ2-5
ASSGQGQETQY
>TRBV27|TRBJ1-2
ASSILHPGQGKNYGYT
>TRBV9|TRBJ2-7
ASSAHSTYEQY
>TRBV6-1|TRBJ1-1
ASSERENTEAF
>TRBV4-1|TRBJ1-3
ASSQTKQVSGNTIY
>TRBV5-1|TRBJ2-1
ASNPPGLAGGDEQF
>TRBV11-3|TRBJ2-1
ASSREGEQF
>TRBV6-5|TRBJ2-4
ASSGQGASKNIQY
>TRBV28|TRBJ2-7
ASSLWQRADSYEQY
>TRBV14|TRBJ2-7
ASSQIGAAERGRFEQY
>TRBV9|TRBJ2-2
ASSPQFGELF
>TRBV7-2|TRBJ2-7
ASSMGGLAGGYEQY
>TRBV6-1|TRBJ2-3
ASSHNRALTDTQY
>TRBV19|TRBJ1-6
ASSIDRQYSPLH
>TRBV19|TRBJ2-7
ASSIGTGTGAEQY
>TRBV23-1|TRBJ2-7
ASSHPGLAIVHEQY
>TRBV6-1|TRBJ1-2
ASGGLYGYT
>TRBV5-1|TRBJ2-1
ASSSGGSSYNEQF
>TRBV5-1|TRBJ2-5
ASSLQGSQETQY
>TRBV27|TRBJ2-4
ASTAGGSLGKNIQY
>TRBV9|TRBJ1-4
ASSPTGFREKLF
>TRBV7-9|TRBJ1-1
ASSLLGQMNTEAF
>TRBV4-1|TRBJ1-2
ASSLSRRGQSTGYT
>TRBV2|TRBJ1-3
ASSEGRIGNTIY
>TRBV5-1|TRBJ2-1
ASSLRRDFSYNEQF
>TRBV21-1|TRBJ1-2
ASSRDNRDISGNYGYT